A single sample gave rise to the 3 T cell receptor beta chains below, sequenced in a study of blood T cell repertoires in COVID-19. Repertoires were generated with immunoSEQ multiplex PCR, while TCRdb's copy carries only in-frame clones and drops some. The data contain about 87,000 clones, 80% to 95% of them singletons. Source material: peripheral blood. These receptor sequences come from a man aged 18 to 30 with COVID-19, enrolled during active disease.

This sequence joins TRBV7-9 and TRBJ1-2, with D maybe TRBD1 (5 bases). Looked up from germline, CDR1 is SEHNR and CDR2 is FQNEAQ (reference sequence). The CDR3 sequence is 13 residues long. Trimming took off 5 bases at V and 3 bases at J, with 10 bases between the two ends. This CDR3 reads CASSGGNYYGYTF. The CDR3 nucleotides are TGTGCCAGCAGCGGGGGGAATTACTATGGCTACACCTTC.

This rearrangement joins TRBV18 to TRBJ1-1; D gene unclear. Deletions cut 2 bases from V and 5 bases from J, with 6 bases between. The CDR3 is 12 residues long. Germline lookup yields CDR1 KGHSH and CDR2 LQKENI. As DNA, the CDR3 is TGTGCCAGCTCACCAGGGCAGACTGAAGCTTTCTTT. It specifies CASSPGQTEAFF.

This chain uses TRBV7-2 with TRBJ2-1, with D possibly TRBD2 on 6 matching bases. The CDR3 is 16 residues long. The germline V gene has CDR1 SGHTA and CDR2 FQGNSA. V dropped 2 bases and J dropped 1 base, with 12 bases sitting between them. CDR3: CASSLFFSGSYNEQFF. The CDR3 nucleotides are TGTGCCAGCAGCTTATTTTTTAGCGGTTCCTACAATGAGCAGTTCTTC. Looking up the rest from reference TRBV7-2 and TRBJ2-1 gives the full variable domain: GAGVSQSPSNKVTEKGKDVELRCDPISGHTALYWYRQSLGQGLEFLIYFQGNSAPDKSGLPSDRFSAERTGGSVSTLTIQRTQQEDSAVYLCASSLFFSGSYNEQFFGPGTRLTVL.